This T cell receptor (beta chain) appears in the sequencing data of a study of cytomegalovirus exposure and HLA in healthy donors. Study context: Across more than 350 genotyped donors, approximately 80% landed in the Caucasian-associated ancestry cluster.

The PCR used 60 Vbeta and 13 Jbeta primers. TCRdb's copy holds only in-frame clones and misses some; the assay was immunoSEQ multiplex PCR. The sample contains 120,000 or so clones, over 60% of which appear only once. Notes on the study in general: What a later analysis reportedly showed was that an Asian-associated ancestry cluster had fewer N-insertions than the approximately 720-donor mean. Donors were assumed by presence/absence analyses to have roughly uniform sequencing depth.

Regarding this clone: The antigen is not known.

V lost 0 bases to trimming and J lost 0 bases, with 18 bases between them. Germline-derived CDR1 and CDR2 are SGHRS and YFSETQ. The CDR3 consists of 18 residues. The sequence derives from a man between 18 and 29 years old in good health and CMV-seronegative. The V gene is TRBV5-1, the J gene TRBJ1-1; D not certain. The sequenced sample was PBMCs. This chain's CDR3 is CASSLAGHREYMNTEAFF. DNA for the CDR3: TGCGCCAGCAGCTTGGCTGGGCACCGGGAATACATGAACACTGAAGCTTTCTTT.